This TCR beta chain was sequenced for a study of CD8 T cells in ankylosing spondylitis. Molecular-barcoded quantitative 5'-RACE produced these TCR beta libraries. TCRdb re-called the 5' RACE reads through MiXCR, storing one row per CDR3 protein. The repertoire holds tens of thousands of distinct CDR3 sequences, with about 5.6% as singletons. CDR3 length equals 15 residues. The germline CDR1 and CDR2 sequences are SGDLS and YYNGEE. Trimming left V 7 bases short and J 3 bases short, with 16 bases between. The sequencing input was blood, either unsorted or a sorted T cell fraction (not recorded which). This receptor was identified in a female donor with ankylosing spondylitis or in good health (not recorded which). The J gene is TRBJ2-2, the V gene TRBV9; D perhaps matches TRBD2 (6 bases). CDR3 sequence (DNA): TGTGCCAGCGGCCTGACTAGACTCTACACCGGGGAGCTGTTTTTT. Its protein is CASGLTRLYTGELFF.